Below are 28 T cell receptor beta chains sequenced from a single sample in a study of control samples from healthy donors and cancer patients. Libraries were prepared by immunoSEQ multiplex PCR; TCRdb keeps only in-frame clonotypes and omits some of them. The sample records 50,000 or so clones, over 75% being singletons. The material sequenced was blood. The receptors were gathered from a man aged 45-65 years in good health.

The V call is TRBV10-3, the J call TRBJ1-3; 7 nucleotides align to TRBD1. The CDR3 extends over 15 amino acids. V trimming: 6 bases; J trimming: 1 base; junction bases outside the gene matches: 6. Germline CDR1 is ENHRY and CDR2 is SYGVKD. Here the CDR3 DNA reads TGTGCCATCAGCACCAACAGGGGATCTGGAAACACCATATATTTT. Its translation is CAISTNRGSGNTIYF.

Written as DNA, the CDR3 is TGTGCCAGCAGTTTCTCCGGACAGGGGATCTATGGCTACACCTTC. Translated: CASSFSGQGIYGYTF. This chain links TRBV28 with TRBJ1-2; 9 bases line up with TRBD1. V shed 3 bases, J shed 4 bases, and the junction held 6 bases outside the gene matches. Germline CDR1 is MDHEN and CDR2 is SYDVKM. The CDR3 is 15 residues long.

This clone has a handful of counts. The gene calls are TRBV28 and TRBJ1-2, with TRBD1 matching 10 bases. CDR3 size: 14 residues. V was pared by 6 bases and J by 5 bases, with 6 bases of the junction left unmatched. The V gene's germline CDR1 is MDHEN and CDR2 SYDVKM. CDR3: CASSETGGGYGYTF. The CDR3 region has the DNA TGTGCCAGCAGCGAGACAGGGGGCGGTTATGGCTACACCTTC.

This chain connects TRBV27 to TRBJ2-5; D is unresolved. Trimming cost V 4 bases and J 1 base, with 7 bases left between them. The germline V gene has CDR1 MNHEY and CDR2 SMNVEV (reference sequence). CDR3 length: 13 amino acids. The CDR3 sequence: CASSSLAQETQYF. In DNA, the CDR3 is TGTGCCAGCAGTTCTTTGGCCCAAGAGACCCAGTACTTC.

The chain couples TRBV4-3 to TRBJ2-3; TRBD1 might be the D (6 bases). The CDR3 is made up of 13 amino acids. V dropped 4 bases and J dropped 5 bases, with 10 bases sitting between them. Per germline, CDR1 LGHNA and CDR2 YSLEER. For the CDR3, the DNA is TGCGCCAGCAGCCCATTCAGGGGAGATACGCAGTATTTT. Translating gives CASSPFRGDTQYF.

The V and J genes are TRBV7-2 and TRBJ2-7; D gene ambiguous. Germline V lookup: CDR1 SGHTA, CDR2 FQGNSA. The CDR3 is 16 amino acids. Trimming took off 2 bases at V and 2 bases at J, with 16 bases between the two ends. CDR3 loop: CASSLYPAGDAYEQYF. The CDR3 DNA follows: TGTGCCAGCAGCTTATACCCCGCTGGGGATGCCTACGAGCAGTACTTC.

The chain couples TRBV7-2 to TRBJ1-5, with TRBD1 as a possible D gene (5 bases). Trimming left V 0 bases short and J 1 base short, with 7 bases between. This CDR3 region has 15 residues. Germline V CDR1 and CDR2: SGHTA, FQGNSA. The CDR3 nucleotides read TGTGCCAGCAGCTTAGCTTGGGACAGCAATCAGCCCCAGCATTTT. It specifies CASSLAWDSNQPQHF.

This rearrangement joins TRBV7-2 to TRBJ1-2, with no clear D. Trimming took off 4 bases at V and 4 bases at J, with 7 bases between the two ends. CDR3 length: 12 residues. Germline loops: CDR1 SGHTA, CDR2 FQGNSA. As DNA, the CDR3 is TGTGCCAGCAGCTCCCAGACCTATGGCTACACCTTC. Translating gives CASSSQTYGYTF.

CDR3 sequence (DNA): TGTGCCAGCAGCTCGAGAAGGACAGGGGTAGCGGGGGCCAACGTCCTGACTTTC. Translating it yields CASSSRRTGVAGANVLTF. The V gene is TRBV7-6, the J gene TRBJ2-6; 9 positions match TRBD1. Trimming at V came to 4 bases and at J to 4 bases, leaving 11 bases not matched to a gene. Germline-derived CDR1 and CDR2 are SGHVS and FNYEAQ. This CDR3 is 18 amino acids long.

The genes are TRBV24-1 and TRBJ1-5; 7 nucleotides match TRBD1. With V trimmed by 8 bases and J by 0 bases, 6 bases remained unmatched. There are 15 residues in the CDR3. Germline V gene lookup returns CDR1 KGHDR and CDR2 SFDVKD. The CDR3 region is CATIPQGNSNQPQHF. For the CDR3, the DNA is TGTGCCACCATTCCACAGGGGAATAGCAATCAGCCCCAGCATTTT.

The chain combines TRBV7-7 with TRBJ2-2; D is possibly TRBD2 (6 bases). With 4 bases removed from V and 5 bases from J, the gap between germline ends came to 17 bases. Germline V lookup: CDR1 SSHAT, CDR2 FNYEAQ (reference sequence). There are 16 residues in the CDR3. The CDR3 DNA is TGTGCCAGCAGCTCACAACTGGGAGGAAGGACCGGGGAGCTGTTTTTT. Protein sequence: CASSSQLGGRTGELFF.

V gene TRBV15 combines with J gene TRBJ2-5, with D perhaps matching TRBD1 (6 bases). Per germline, CDR1 LNHNV and CDR2 YYDKDF (reference sequence). This CDR3 has 15 amino acids. V dropped 0 bases and J dropped 1 base, with 9 bases sitting between them. The CDR3 coding sequence is TGTGCCACCAGCAGAGAGGCCAGGGGCCAAGAGACCCAGTACTTC. Residues: CATSREARGQETQYF.

V and J are TRBV5-1 and TRBJ2-1; D gene uncertain. The germline CDR1 and CDR2 sequences are SGHRS and YFSETQ. This CDR3 contains 15 residues. With 1 base removed from V and 3 bases from J, the gap between germline ends came to 11 bases. The CDR3 DNA sequence: TGCGCCAGCAGCTTGACTCGACCGTTCTACAATGAGCAGTTCTTC. Translating it yields CASSLTRPFYNEQFF.

The rearrangement links TRBV30 to TRBJ2-2; unclear D gene. V was cut by 3 bases and J by 4 bases, with 12 bases left in between. CDR1 is GTSNPN and CDR2 is SVGIG in the germline V gene (reference sequence). The CDR3 contains 14 residues. DNA for the CDR3: TGTGCCTGGAGAAGGGTACCCCCCACCGGGGAGCTGTTTTTT. Translating gives CAWRRVPPTGELFF.

This CDR3 reads CASSHSQRSYQETQYF. The DNA for the CDR3 is TGTGCCAGCAGCCATTCACAGCGGTCGTACCAAGAGACCCAGTACTTC. The chain has TRBV14 and TRBJ2-5, with a possible D match to TRBD2 (5 bases). Germline values: CDR1 SGHDN, CDR2 FVKESK. This CDR3 comprises 16 residues. The V end lost 3 bases, the J end lost 0 bases, and 14 bases lay between the germline ends.

The rearrangement uses TRBV6-6 and TRBJ1-6; no clear D gene. V was trimmed by 0 bases and J by 9 bases, leaving 15 bases between them. This CDR3 spans 16 amino acids. CDR1 MNHNY and CDR2 SVGAGI come from the germline V gene (reference sequence). As DNA, the CDR3 is TGTGCCAGCAGTTACTCGAGACCTGGAAGCGGTTCACCCCTCCACTTT. Residues: CASSYSRPGSGSPLHF.

The rearrangement uses TRBV6-4 and TRBJ2-1, with TRBD1 matching over 11 bases. Losses at the gene ends were 5 bases for V and 6 bases for J; bases not matched to a gene: 3. Germline V gene lookup returns CDR1 MRHNA and CDR2 SNTAGT. The CDR3 is made up of 14 amino acids. This CDR3 reads CASSPGTGGNEQFF. CDR3 coding DNA: TGTGCCAGCAGTCCCGGGACAGGGGGCAATGAGCAGTTCTTC.

This chain links TRBV19 with TRBJ1-5; TRBD1 agrees at 7 bases. There are 17 residues in the CDR3. Germline V gene sequence: CDR1 LNHDA, CDR2 SQIVND (reference sequence). V lost 6 bases to trimming and J lost 0 bases; unmatched junction nucleotides: 11. CDR3 bases: TGTGCCAGTAGAGCTACCGGGACAGTCTATAGCAATCAGCCCCAGCATTTT. It codes for CASRATGTVYSNQPQHF.

V is TRBV29-1 and J is TRBJ2-3; no definite D call. Trimming pared 2 bases from V and 2 bases from J, leaving 5 bases between. The CDR3 consists of 12 residues. Germline loops: CDR1 SQVTM, CDR2 ANQGSEA. The CDR3 loop is CSVEQNTDTQYF. The CDR3 DNA reads TGCAGCGTTGAACAGAACACAGATACGCAGTATTTT.

The chain uses TRBV7-2 and TRBJ1-2; D unresolved. Trimming pared 2 bases from V and 4 bases from J, leaving 11 bases between. The CDR3 consists of 14 residues. Germline assignment: CDR1 SGHTA and CDR2 FQGNSA. The CDR3 spells CASSLPRAFYGYTF. As DNA, the CDR3 is TGTGCCAGCAGCTTACCGCGTGCTTTCTATGGCTACACCTTC.

This clone appeared once. The chain combines TRBV7-2 with TRBJ1-2, with D uncertain. Looked up from germline, CDR1 is SGHTA and CDR2 is FQGNSA. The CDR3 extends over 15 amino acids. V was shortened by 1 base and J by 4 bases, with 13 bases between the two germline ends. The CDR3 sequence is CASSLDYSGGYGYTF. The CDR3 nucleotides read TGTGCCAGCAGCTTAGACTATTCAGGAGGCTATGGCTACACCTTC.

This chain uses TRBV5-1 with TRBJ2-1, with 16 bases lining up with TRBD2. Germline values: CDR1 SGHRS, CDR2 YFSETQ. The length of the CDR3 is 16 residues. J lost 6 bases, V lost 4 bases, and 4 bases had no gene match. This CDR3 is CASSRGLAGGINEQFF. Here the CDR3 DNA reads TGCGCCAGCAGCCGGGGACTAGCGGGAGGGATCAATGAGCAGTTCTTC.

This clone was observed a single time. The genes are TRBV28 and TRBJ2-3; 14 bases align to TRBD2. Per the germline V gene, CDR1 is MDHEN and CDR2 is SYDVKM. With V trimmed by 3 bases and J by 4 bases, 3 bases remained unmatched. The CDR3 is 16 residues long. This chain's CDR3 is CASSFRLAGGADTQYF. For the CDR3, the DNA is TGTGCCAGCAGTTTCCGACTAGCGGGAGGGGCAGATACGCAGTATTTT.

The rearrangement links TRBV30 to TRBJ1-5; D gene unclear. V dropped 2 bases and J dropped 5 bases, with 10 bases sitting between them. There are 13 residues in the CDR3. Per germline, CDR1 GTSNPN and CDR2 SVGIG (reference sequence). Here the CDR3 reads CAWSFQRDQPQHF. CDR3 nucleotides: TGTGCCTGGAGTTTCCAGCGCGATCAGCCCCAGCATTTT.

This rearrangement joins TRBV19 to TRBJ1-5; D is uncertain. The V end lost 0 bases, the J end lost 8 bases, and 17 bases lay between the germline ends. Germline V gene data show CDR1 as LNHDA and CDR2 as SQIVND (reference sequence). The CDR3 loop spans 16 amino acids. CDR3 sequence reads: CASSIEDFSASKPQHF. The CDR3, as DNA: TGTGCCAGTAGTATAGAGGACTTCTCTGCATCAAAGCCCCAGCATTTT.

The chain carries TRBV6-5 and TRBJ1-3, with 7 bases identical to TRBD1. V was pared by 4 bases and J by 0 bases, with 6 bases of the junction left unmatched. This CDR3 has 16 amino acids. Germline V gives CDR1 MNHEY, CDR2 SVGAGI. The CDR3 DNA reads TGTGCCAGCAGTTCCGGGACAGCGAACTCTGGAAACACCATATATTTT. Residues: CASSSGTANSGNTIYF.

The chain is built from TRBV29-1 and TRBJ2-1, with 7 nucleotides matching TRBD2. V gave up 2 bases and J gave up 1 base; unmatched junction bases: 8. There are 16 residues in the CDR3. Germline V gene lookup returns CDR1 SQVTM and CDR2 ANQGSEA. The CDR3 region is CSVELIAGRSYNEQFF. In nucleotides, the CDR3 is TGCAGCGTTGAATTAATAGCGGGCCGTTCCTACAATGAGCAGTTCTTC.

This chain links TRBV11-2 with TRBJ2-2; possible D gene TRBD2, 6 bases. The V end was cut by 5 bases, the J end by 0 bases, with 16 bases between. Per germline, CDR1 SGHAT and CDR2 FQNNGV. The CDR3 is made up of 17 amino acids. The CDR3 here is CASSPGRDVPNTGELFF. The DNA of the CDR3 is TGTGCCAGCAGCCCAGGGCGGGACGTACCGAACACCGGGGAGCTGTTTTTT.